This T cell receptor (beta chain) was sequenced in a study of shared clonotypes between healthy human individuals. Germline CDR1 reads SGHRS; CDR2 reads YFSETQ. Germline trimming cut 7 bases from V and 7 bases from J; bases unmatched to any gene: 11. CDR3 length equals 14 residues. Replicate PCRs for sorted subsets used approximately 190 ng DNA; this equaled around 28,000 T cell genomes. Using immunoSEQ multiplex PCR, the repertoire was profiled, and TCRdb retains in-frame clones only, with some absent. The sample includes 1,500,000 or so clones, approximately 98.5% seen only once; the top ten take approximately 0.4%.

The clonotype was recovered from a man aged 25 to 45 in good health. Source material: naive CD4+ T cells sorted from blood. The subset is: CD45RA+ positively selected. This chain links TRBV5-1 with TRBJ2-4, with 7 bases aligning to TRBD1. In DNA, the CDR3 is TGCGCCAGCGGCACGACAGGGCCGAGGAACATTCAGTACTTC. Translating gives CASGTTGPRNIQYF.